Listed below are T cell receptor beta chains from one sample, sequenced in a study of blood T cells in healthy people across ages. TCRdb used MiXCR to reprocess the 5' RACE reads, holding one entry per CDR3 protein. This sample has hundreds of thousands of distinct CDR3 sequences, with under 45% found just once. The specimen sequenced was blood. These receptors were taken from a man in his 60s in good health. CDR3s include the opening cysteine and the closing phenylalanine or tryptophan. D genes are given only for firm matches. Only part of the rows carry a size: once, few, many, or a class if the clone is expanded.

cdr3_nt	cdr3_aa	d_call	v_call	j_call	clone_size
TGCAGTGCTAAGGGGTGGCGGGATCAGCCCCAGCATTTT	CSAKGWRDQPQHF	-	TRBV20-1	TRBJ1-5	-
TGTGCCAGCAGTTTAATAGCGGGCGGTGTCGGTGAAGCTTTCTTT	CASSLIAGGVGEAFF	-	TRBV27	TRBJ1-1	-
TGTGCCAGCAGCCGCGGGGCCGGGGGGAAGAGCACAGATACGCAGTATTTT	CASSRGAGGKSTDTQYF	TRBD2	TRBV7-8	TRBJ2-3	-
TGCAGTGCGTCTCCGGGGGCCTCCTCCTACGAGCAGTACTTC	CSASPGASSYEQYF	-	TRBV20-1	TRBJ2-7	few
TGTGCCAGCAGCGCAACAGGGTTAACCGGGGAGCTGTTTTTT	CASSATGLTGELFF	-	TRBV9	TRBJ2-2	-
TGTGCCAGCAGCTTAGCACAGGCAGCGGGCACTGAAGCTTTCTTT	CASSLAQAAGTEAFF	-	TRBV7-2	TRBJ1-1	-
TGCAGCGTTGCCCTCGGGACAGACTACTTCTATGGCTACACCTTC	CSVALGTDYFYGYTF	TRBD1	TRBV29-1	TRBJ1-2	few
TGTGCCAGCAGCTCCCTTGACTGGCGCACCGGGGAGCTGTTTTTT	CASSSLDWRTGELFF	-	TRBV7-2	TRBJ2-2	few
TGCAGCGTTGCGCGGGACACCTCCACAGATACGCAGTATTTT	CSVARDTSTDTQYF	-	TRBV29-1	TRBJ2-3	-
TGTGCCAGCAGCTCCCGAGCCCAGGAGACCCAGTACTTC	CASSSRAQETQYF	-	TRBV7-2	TRBJ2-5	few
TGTGCCAGCAGTTACTCGGGACAGGGGGCTGGGGCCAACGTCCTGACTTTC	CASSYSGQGAGANVLTF	TRBD1	TRBV6-6	TRBJ2-6	few
TGTGCCAGCAGTTATACCGCTATCAATGAGCAGTTCTTC	CASSYTAINEQFF	-	TRBV27	TRBJ2-1	-
TGTGCCAGCACCCGGAGGACGGGGGCTAACTATGGCTACACCTTC	CASTRRTGANYGYTF	-	TRBV2	TRBJ1-2	-
TGTGCCAGCAGCAAATACGTAGGTAAGGCTGGCCTCAGCAATCAGCCCCAGCATTTT	CASSKYVGKAGLSNQPQHF	-	TRBV21-1	TRBJ1-5	-
TGTGCCAGCAGCTCCTTGGGGGGTTCCAAAAACATTCAGTACTTC	CASSSLGGSKNIQYF	-	TRBV7-2	TRBJ2-4	many
TGCAGTGCTAGGGACTCCTGGATGAGGGAGCAGTACTTC	CSARDSWMREQYF	-	TRBV20-1	TRBJ2-5	-
TGTGCCAGCAGCACCGATCTGGGGGGGGAGACCCAGTACTTC	CASSTDLGGETQYF	TRBD2	TRBV7-9	TRBJ2-5	-
TGTGCCAGCAGCCTACTCACGGGCGGCTACACCTTC	CASSLLTGGYTF	-	TRBV7-9	TRBJ1-2	-
TGCAGCGTTGCCGGGAGCACAGATACGCAGTATTTT	CSVAGSTDTQYF	-	TRBV29-1	TRBJ2-3	-
TGTGCCAGCAGCTCCTTTAGTAAGGGTGCGGGCAATGAGCAGTTCTTC	CASSSFSKGAGNEQFF	-	TRBV7-2	TRBJ2-1	-
TGTGCCAGCAGCCAAGTCGCGGCGGTGAGCTCCTACGAGCAGTACTTC	CASSQVAAVSSYEQYF	-	TRBV4-2	TRBJ2-7	-
TGCGCCAGCAGCTTGTCAGGGGAGGAGTACACTGAGCAGTTCTTC	CASSLSGEEYTEQFF	-	TRBV5-1	TRBJ2-1	-
TGTGCCAGCAGTTGGGAGGGATCCTACGAGCAGTACTTC	CASSWEGSYEQYF	TRBD2	TRBV6-5	TRBJ2-7	many
TGCGCCAGCAGACCAACGGGGCAGGGGGGGGACCACGAGCAGTACTTC	CASRPTGQGGDHEQYF	-	TRBV10-2	TRBJ2-7	many
TGCAGTGCTCCGGACAGGGCTTTGGGCTACACCTTC	CSAPDRALGYTF	TRBD1	TRBV20-1	TRBJ1-2	-
TGTGCCTGCAGCCAAGTTGGCGGGGGACACAATGAGCAGTTCTTC	CACSQVGGGHNEQFF	TRBD2	TRBV14	TRBJ2-1	-
TGTGCCAGCAGCCTGACAGGGCCGATCAACACTGAAGCTTTCTTT	CASSLTGPINTEAFF	TRBD1	TRBV27	TRBJ1-1	many
TGCGCCAGCAGCCAAGACCCTCAGGGCCGGAATTCACCCCTCCACTTT	CASSQDPQGRNSPLHF	-	TRBV4-1	TRBJ1-6	-
TGCGCCAGCAGCTTGGGGGCAGGGAGCCTGCAAGAGACCCAGTACTTC	CASSLGAGSLQETQYF	-	TRBV5-1	TRBJ2-5	few
TGTGCCAGCAGCCCCCCCAACAAGGGGGCCCAATCCGATGAGCAGTTCTTC	CASSPPNKGAQSDEQFF	TRBD1	TRBV7-9	TRBJ2-1	-
TGCGCCAGCAGCCAAACCGCAGGGGTTAGGCAGTTCTTC	CASSQTAGVRQFF	-	TRBV4-3	TRBJ2-1	many
TGTGCCAGCAAGCCGGGGGCCACTGAAGCTTTCTTT	CASKPGATEAFF	-	TRBV2	TRBJ1-1	-
TGTGCCAGCAGTCTCAACAGCGGTTCGTACCAAGAGACCCAGTACTTC	CASSLNSGSYQETQYF	-	TRBV28	TRBJ2-5	few
TGTGCCAGCAGTACCCGCGGTTCTGGAAACACCATATATTTT	CASSTRGSGNTIYF	-	TRBV6-2/TRBV6-3	TRBJ1-3	-
TGTGCCAGCAGCTTGCGGGACGTCTTTGAGCAGTACTTC	CASSLRDVFEQYF	-	TRBV5-6	TRBJ2-4	-
TGTGCCAGCAGCTTAACGGCAGATACGCAGTATTTT	CASSLTADTQYF	-	TRBV7-2	TRBJ2-3	few
TGTGCCAGCAGTACCGGGGTCCACGAGCAGTACTTC	CASSTGVHEQYF	-	TRBV7-2	TRBJ2-7	-
TGTGCCAGCAGCGTAGAAGCTAGCGGGGGGAAAGAGACCCAGTACTTC	CASSVEASGGKETQYF	TRBD2	TRBV9	TRBJ2-5	few
TGTGCCAGCAGTTTAGCGTGGGGGAAACAGCCCCAGCATTTT	CASSLAWGKQPQHF	-	TRBV12-3/TRBV12-4	TRBJ1-5	once
TGTGCCAGCAGTGAAGCTTTGTCAGCTAGCACAGATACGCAGTATTTT	CASSEALSASTDTQYF	-	TRBV2	TRBJ2-3	-
TGCAGTGCCCCTACCTCGATGGAGGAAGCTTTCTTT	CSAPTSMEEAFF	-	TRBV20-1	TRBJ1-1	-
TGTGCCAGCAGTGAGCAGACAGGTGGCGGCTACACCTTC	CASSEQTGGGYTF	-	TRBV2	TRBJ1-2	-
TGTGCCAGCAGCGTATCTAGCGGGGAGACAGATACGCAGTATTTT	CASSVSSGETDTQYF	TRBD2	TRBV9	TRBJ2-3	few
TGTGCCAGCAGCCGTGGCAGGGTTACGAATGAAAAACTGTTTTTT	CASSRGRVTNEKLFF	-	TRBV6-6	TRBJ1-4	-
TGTGCCAGCAGCCCGGTCCGGGACTTTCGCGGATATACGCAGTATTTT	CASSPVRDFRGYTQYF	-	TRBV7-9	TRBJ2-3	few
TGCAGTGCTAGTCCAGCGGGGCGTGAAAAACTGTTTTTT	CSASPAGREKLFF	-	TRBV20-1	TRBJ1-4	few
TGCACCAGCAGCTTTGGACAGAACAATGAGCAGTTCTTC	CTSSFGQNNEQFF	-	TRBV5-1	TRBJ2-1	-